This T cell receptor beta chain came from a study of CD8 T cells in Susac syndrome. Sequencing of TCR beta was carried out in blood CD8+ and CD4+ T cells. While CD8+ and CD4+ T cells were isolated negatively, TEMRA cells were enriched by FACS. The V end lost 6 bases, the J end lost 5 bases, and 16 bases lay between the germline ends. CDR1 is MNHEY, CDR2 SMNVEV, per germline (reference sequence). This CDR3 comprises 14 residues. Reverse transcription of 0.5 to 1 ug RNA used random hexamers. An immunoSEQ multiplex PCR generated amplified TCR beta CDR3 products spanning 54 Vbeta and 13 Jbeta. Using its own MiXCR run on the immunoSEQ multiplex PCR reads, TCRdb lists one record per CDR3 protein. Of some 300,000 distinct CDR3 sequences listed, roughly 85% are singletons.

The clonotype comes from a human donor with multiple sclerosis. The chain joins TRBV27 to TRBJ1-1; D is perhaps TRBD1 (5 bases). The specimen sequenced was CD8+ T cells from PBMCs. CDR3 in DNA: TGTGCCAGCAGATCGGCAGGGTGGGGGACTGAAGCTTTCTTT. It is translated as CASRSAGWGTEAFF.